The next 22 T cell receptor beta chains were all read from a single sample in a study of response to subunit inactivated influenza vaccine. Using its own MiXCR run on the RT-PCR reads, TCRdb lists one record per CDR3 protein. The sample has more than 700,000 distinct CDR3 sequences; 21% are singletons. The sample consisted of PBMCs from blood, taken about 5 days after vaccination. All receptors come from a man aged 45-60 years who received an inactivated influenza vaccine.

V is TRBV7-8 and J is TRBJ2-1; 16 bases align to TRBD2. The CDR3 extends over 17 amino acids. CDR1 and CDR2 from the germline V gene are SGHVS and FQNEAQ. The V and J ends lost 5 bases and 0 bases, in that order; junction bases with no gene match: 1. The CDR3 bases are TGTGCCAGCAGCGGGACTAGCGGGGGGGCCTCCTACAATGAGCAGTTCTTC. It yields the protein CASSGTSGGASYNEQFF.

This clonotype has only a few counts. Here the CDR3 reads CASSYSIVVGRETQYF. The CDR3 bases are TGTGCCAGCAGTTACTCGATAGTAGTAGGGCGGGAGACCCAGTACTTC. This chain links TRBV6-5 with TRBJ2-5; D is unclear. The CDR3 is 16 amino acids. CDR1 and CDR2 (germline): MNHEY, SVGAGI. Trimming took off 0 bases at V and 5 bases at J, with 16 bases between the two ends.

DNA for the CDR3: TGCGCCAGCAGCCAAGCCAGCACAGGGGCCGGCAATCAGCCCCAGCATTTT. It yields the protein CASSQASTGAGNQPQHF. This sequence joins TRBV4-1 and TRBJ1-5; 7 bases line up with TRBD1. CDR1 and CDR2 (germline): MGHRA, YSYEKL. The CDR3 contains 17 residues. V dropped 1 base and J dropped 2; count of bases not matched to a gene: 8.

The chain recombines TRBV29-1 with TRBJ2-3; D not resolved. CDR1 and CDR2 (germline): SQVTM, ANQGSEA. V was pared by 4 bases and J by 1 base, with 12 bases between. This CDR3 comprises 14 residues. The CDR3: CSVVWPTGTDTQYF. The CDR3 DNA is TGCAGCGTTGTTTGGCCTACTGGCACAGATACGCAGTATTTT.

This clonotype has a handful of counts. The genes are TRBV11-3 and TRBJ2-3, with D unresolved. The V end lost 0 bases, the J end lost 4 bases, and 5 bases lay between the germline ends. Germline loops: CDR1 SGHNT, CDR2 YENEEA. The CDR3 is 13 amino acids. The CDR3 DNA is TGTGCCAGCAGCTTAGATCGGTCAGATACGCAGTATTTT. This codes for CASSLDRSDTQYF.

The sample holds a few counts of this clonotype. The J gene is TRBJ2-7, the V gene TRBV12-3 or TRBV12-4; the D is unclear. The ends were cut back, 3 bases at V and 4 bases at J, with 10 bases in the middle. The CDR3 has 13 amino acids. The CDR3 DNA reads TGTGCCAGCAGTTTTCGGGCAGCTTACGAGCAGTACTTC. Translating gives CASSFRAAYEQYF.

V usage is TRBV3-1 and J usage is TRBJ2-1, with 12 bases fitting TRBD2. This CDR3 region has 15 residues. Trimming took 3 bases from V and 6 from J; bases not matched to a gene: 3. Per germline, CDR1 LGHDT and CDR2 YNNKEL (reference sequence). The CDR3 DNA sequence: TGTGCCAGCAGCCAGACTAGCGGGGGCGGCAATGAGCAGTTCTTC. Translation gives CASSQTSGGGNEQFF.

This rearrangement joins TRBV11-2 to TRBJ2-1, with 14 bases fitting TRBD2. V gave up 4 bases and J gave up 10 bases; unmatched junction bases: 9. Germline V gene lookup returns CDR1 SGHAT and CDR2 FQNNGV. This CDR3 contains 16 residues. CDR3 DNA sequence: TGTGCCAGCAGCTCTACGACTAGCGGGGGGGCCGGGGAGCAGTTCTTC. It is translated as CASSSTTSGGAGEQFF.

The chain is built from TRBV6-2 or TRBV6-3 and TRBJ2-2, with 9 bases aligning to TRBD2. Trimming at V came to 6 bases and at J to 5 bases, leaving 7 bases not matched to a gene. CDR1 MNHEY and CDR2 SVGEGT come from the germline V gene. The CDR3 is 15 amino acids. The CDR3 region has the DNA TGTGCCAGCAGACTCCCGACTAGCGGAACCGGGGAGCTGTTTTTT. Translation: CASRLPTSGTGELFF.

The chain carries TRBV7-9 and TRBJ2-2; 10 positions agree with TRBD2. After removal of 7 bases from V and 4 bases from J, the junction contained 12 bases not matched to a gene. Germline V gene data show CDR1 as SEHNR and CDR2 as FQNEAQ (reference sequence). The CDR3 runs 17 residues. The CDR3 DNA reads TGTGCCAGCACCCTACTCCGGACTAGCGGAGTCACCGGGGAGCTGTTTTTT. This translates into CASTLLRTSGVTGELFF.

The rearrangement uses TRBV9 and TRBJ2-1; D uncertain. Germline assignment: CDR1 SGDLS and CDR2 YYNGEE. The CDR3 is made up of 13 amino acids. The V end lost 3 bases, the J end lost 7 bases, and 11 bases lay between the germline ends. The CDR3 DNA reads TGTGCCAGCAGCGAACAAAGCAGGAATGAGCAGTTCTTC. It encodes CASSEQSRNEQFF.

This clonotype was counted ten times or more. One end of the junction fails to match germline, which may point to a read error. V is TRBV7-2 and J is TRBJ2-5; 7 bases align to TRBD2. CDR3 length: 11 amino acids. CDR1 and CDR2 from the germline V gene are SGHTA and FQGNSA. The DNA of the CDR3 is TGTGCCAGCAGCTTAATGAGCGGGGTATTCTTC. This sequence encodes CASSLMSGVFF.

The chain combines TRBV7-2 with TRBJ2-3; the D is unclear. The germline gives CDR1 SGHTA, CDR2 FQGNSA. This CDR3 is built from 15 residues. V gave up 3 bases and J gave up 2 bases, with 12 bases separating them. The CDR3 DNA is TGTGCCAGCAGCTTCCGTGGGCCGGTCACAGATACGCAGTATTTT. This gives the protein CASSFRGPVTDTQYF.

This clonotype appeared a few times. The rearrangement joins TRBV7-2 to TRBJ2-7; the match to TRBD2 covers 8 bases. The CDR3 is 15 residues long. Trimming removed 0 bases from V and 7 bases from J; junction bases left unmatched: 8. Germline CDR1 reads SGHTA; CDR2 reads FQGNSA. CDR3: CASSLAPSGLGEQYF. CDR3 in DNA: TGTGCCAGCAGCTTAGCCCCTAGCGGGCTGGGGGAGCAGTACTTC.

This clonotype was seen only a few times. V gene TRBV20-1 combines with J gene TRBJ2-2; D is tentatively TRBD1 or TRBD2 (5 bases each). V was trimmed by 4 bases and J by 0 bases, leaving 12 bases between them. The germline V gene has CDR1 DFQATT and CDR2 SNEGSKA (reference sequence). The CDR3 consists of 15 residues. DNA for the CDR3: TGCAGTGCTAACCCGAGAGGGGCGAACACCGGGGAGCTGTTTTTT. Its protein product is CSANPRGANTGELFF.

The chain couples TRBV4-2 to TRBJ2-3; D is ambiguous. CDR3 size: 14 residues. Trimming pared 10 bases from V and 5 bases from J, leaving 19 bases between. Per germline, CDR1 LGHNA and CDR2 YNFKEQ. CDR3 in amino acids: CAMSSGAGRDTQYF. The CDR3 DNA sequence: TGTGCCATGAGCTCCGGAGCCGGGCGAGATACGCAGTATTTT.

The rearrangement uses TRBV12-3 or TRBV12-4 and TRBJ1-1, with 8 nucleotides matching TRBD1. The CDR3 length is 15 residues. V shed 6 bases and J 0 bases; nucleotides not matched to a gene: 6. The CDR3, as DNA: TGTGCCAGCAGCAAAACGGACAGGGTGAACACTGAAGCTTTCTTT. This translates into CASSKTDRVNTEAFF.

CDR3 sequence reads: CASSFIDGLAEGDTQYF. The CDR3 region has the DNA TGTGCCAGCAGCTTTATTGATGGACTAGCGGAGGGAGATACGCAGTATTTT. This sequence joins TRBV7-2 and TRBJ2-3; 10 nucleotides agree with TRBD2. Per germline, CDR1 SGHTA and CDR2 FQGNSA. The CDR3 has 17 residues. After removal of 3 bases from V and 5 bases from J, the junction contained 11 bases not matched to a gene.

This sequence joins TRBV7-2 and TRBJ2-5; 9 bases align to TRBD1. J was trimmed by 2 bases and V by 0 bases; bases with no gene match: 7. The germline V gene has CDR1 SGHTA and CDR2 FQGNSA. CDR3 length equals 17 residues. The CDR3 DNA follows: TGTGCCAGCAGCTTAGCGGTCGGGACAGGGTGGCAAGAGACCCAGTACTTC. It codes for CASSLAVGTGWQETQYF.

The chain combines TRBV20-1 with TRBJ2-3; TRBD2 matches at 10 bases. Trimming at V came to 6 bases and at J to 1 base, leaving 4 bases not matched to a gene. The CDR3 extends over 14 amino acids. Germline CDR1 DFQATT, CDR2 SNEGSKA (reference sequence). In DNA form, the CDR3 reads TGCAGTGCCTGCGGGACTAGCGGCACAGATACGCAGTATTTT. Its protein product is CSACGTSGTDTQYF.

Here the CDR3 reads CSVSPSGAADTQYF. The CDR3 DNA reads TGCAGTGTTTCCCCGTCAGGGGCGGCAGATACGCAGTATTTT. The V gene is TRBV20-1, the J gene TRBJ2-3, with D maybe TRBD1 (6 bases). Trimming took 7 bases from V and 4 from J, leaving 18 bases between them. CDR1 DFQATT and CDR2 SNEGSKA come from the germline V gene (reference sequence). The CDR3 spans 14 residues.

The chain carries TRBV10-3 and TRBJ2-5; 8 nucleotides align to TRBD1. The germline V gene encodes CDR1 ENHRY and CDR2 SYGVKD. This CDR3 contains 13 residues. After removal of 5 bases from V and 4 bases from J, the junction contained 3 bases not matched to a gene. Here the CDR3 reads CAISLTGAETQYF. The DNA of the CDR3 is TGTGCCATCAGTCTGACAGGGGCAGAGACCCAGTACTTC.